The clone carrying this T cell receptor (beta chain) has only a few counts. Its antigen is unidentified. Isolation per sample recovered at least 7 million PBMCs. This CDR3 spans 13 amino acids. Germline CDR1 reads DFQATT; CDR2 reads SNEGSKA (reference sequence). The V end lost 2 bases, the J end lost 4 bases, and 10 bases lay between the germline ends. The sample comes from a study of blood T cells in healthy people across ages. Study-level findings and limits: Among long-lived donors, naive CD4+ cells were more numerous and diversity higher than in aged donors. Strong correlation linked observed beta diversity and percent naive T cells.

Through a sample-barcoded 5' primer and a J-beta primer mix, a second PCR was run for roughly 7 to 11 cycles. Paired-end reads containing CDR3 totaled no fewer than 2.5 million for each sample. One entry per CDR3 protein results from TCRdb running MiXCR on the 5' RACE reads. This table has under 950,000 distinct CDR3 sequences, about 20% appearing once. V gene TRBV20-1 combines with J gene TRBJ2-3, with unresolved D. The sequence was obtained from a man between 65 and 79 years old in good health. Sequencing was done on a sample of blood. CDR3 sequence (DNA): TGCAGTGCTAGAAGGGATCCCCCAGATACGCAGTATTTT. Its translation is CSARRDPPDTQYF.